The source of this TCR beta chain is a study of T cell responses to AZD1222 COVID-19 vaccine. TCRdb keeps only in-frame clones here, not all; method: immunoSEQ multiplex PCR. The sample shows approximately 70,000 clones, just over 85% of them seen only once. For this clone: The antigen is undetermined.

Whole-study findings and limits: An increase in Spike-specific TCR breadth and depth was observed after two AZD1222 doses. Most donors were white British and more were female, and clonal diversity was possibly underestimated. There were repertoire samples only from the period after the peak T cell response. Reportedly, nearly half the spike-specific TCRs target unmutated variant regions.

Germline trimming cut 6 bases from V and 6 bases from J; bases unmatched to any gene: 7. Germline CDR1 LGHDT, CDR2 YNNKEL (reference sequence). The CDR3 is made up of 14 amino acids. The TCR sequence derives from an adult in good health. Sequencing was performed on peripheral blood, taken on day 0 of AZD1222 vaccination. V and J are TRBV3-1 (or the pseudogene TRBV3-2) and TRBJ1-5; TRBD1 agrees at 8 bases. The DNA of the CDR3 is TGTGCCAGCAGTCTTAGGACAGGGTCTCAGCCCCAGCATTTT. This sequence encodes CASSLRTGSQPQHF.